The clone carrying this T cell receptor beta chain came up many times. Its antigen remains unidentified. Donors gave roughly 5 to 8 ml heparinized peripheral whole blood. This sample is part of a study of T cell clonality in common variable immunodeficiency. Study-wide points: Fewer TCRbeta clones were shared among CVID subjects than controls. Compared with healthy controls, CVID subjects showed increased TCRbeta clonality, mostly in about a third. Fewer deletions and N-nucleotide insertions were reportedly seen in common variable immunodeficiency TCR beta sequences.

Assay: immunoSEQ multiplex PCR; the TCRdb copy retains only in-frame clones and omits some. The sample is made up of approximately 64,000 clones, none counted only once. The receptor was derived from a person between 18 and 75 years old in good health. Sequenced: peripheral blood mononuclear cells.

The sequenced part of the CDR3 DNA is TGTGCCAGCAGTTTAGACAGGCACACAGATACG. As protein: CASSLDRHTDT. The entire CDR3 protein reads CASSLDRHTDTQYF. The genes are TRBV12-3 or TRBV12-4 and TRBJ2-3; tentatively, D is TRBD1 (5 bases). The read ends 3 residues early relative to the CDR3; the germline J gene fills the gap. V was cut by 1 base and J by 2 bases, with 7 bases left in between. This CDR3 contains 14 residues.